This T cell receptor beta chain was documented in a study of T-cell memory formation after mild COVID-19. Only a few counts were recorded for this clonotype. TCRdb ran MiXCR on the 5' RACE reads and lists one entry per CDR3 protein. The sample has roughly 580,000 distinct CDR3 sequences, more than 15% seen once; the top ten hold 12%. Input material: PBMCs or a T cell subset sorted from them (not recorded which). This TCR derives from an adult woman who had mild COVID-19 (a few samples of this study predate the infection). Cell type and time point are not known.

CDR3 residues: CASRHIPGLAEDEQFF. CDR3 DNA sequence: TGTGCCAGCAGACATATACCGGGACTAGCGGAAGATGAGCAGTTCTTC. This sequence joins TRBV7-8 and TRBJ2-1; 11 bases align to TRBD2. V lost 6 bases, J lost 8 bases, and 12 bases stayed unmatched. The CDR3 is made up of 16 amino acids. CDR1 is SGHVS and CDR2 is FQNEAQ in the germline V gene.